This TCR beta chain is drawn from a study of response to subunit inactivated influenza vaccine. Concerning this clonotype itself: Its antigen is not known.

V gave up 0 bases and J gave up 4 bases, with 24 bases separating them. The germline V gene has CDR1 DFQATT and CDR2 SNEGSKA (reference sequence). The CDR3 length is 18 residues. Broader study findings: After each seasonal influenza vaccination, few new T cells are recruited, the authors suggested.

From the RT-PCR reads, TCRdb called clonotypes with MiXCR, one entry per CDR3 protein. The sample records under 950,000 distinct CDR3 sequences, approximately 22% being singletons. The sequencing used PBMCs from blood, collected approximately 5 days after vaccination. The V and J genes are TRBV20-1 and TRBJ1-1; D may be TRBD1 (6 bases). This sequence originates from a man in his fifties who received an inactivated influenza vaccine. The CDR3 sequence is CSARDEPGQDFFGTEAFF. The CDR3, as DNA: TGCAGTGCTAGAGATGAACCGGGACAAGATTTTTTCGGCACTGAAGCTTTCTTT.